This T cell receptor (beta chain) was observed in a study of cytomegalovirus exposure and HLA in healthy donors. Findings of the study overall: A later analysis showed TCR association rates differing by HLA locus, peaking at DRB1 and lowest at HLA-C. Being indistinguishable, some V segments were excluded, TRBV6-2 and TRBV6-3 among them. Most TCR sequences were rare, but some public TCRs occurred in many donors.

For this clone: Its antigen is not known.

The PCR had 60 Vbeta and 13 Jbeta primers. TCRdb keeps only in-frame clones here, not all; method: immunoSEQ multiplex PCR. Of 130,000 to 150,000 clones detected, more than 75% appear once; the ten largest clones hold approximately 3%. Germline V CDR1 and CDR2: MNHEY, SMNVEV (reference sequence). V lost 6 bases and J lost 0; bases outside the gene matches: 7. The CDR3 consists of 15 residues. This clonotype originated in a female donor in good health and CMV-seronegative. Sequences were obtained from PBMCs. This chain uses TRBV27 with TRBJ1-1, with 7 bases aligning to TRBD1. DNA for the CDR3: TGTGCCAGCAGATTAAGACAGGGAATGAACACTGAAGCTTTCTTT. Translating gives CASRLRQGMNTEAFF.